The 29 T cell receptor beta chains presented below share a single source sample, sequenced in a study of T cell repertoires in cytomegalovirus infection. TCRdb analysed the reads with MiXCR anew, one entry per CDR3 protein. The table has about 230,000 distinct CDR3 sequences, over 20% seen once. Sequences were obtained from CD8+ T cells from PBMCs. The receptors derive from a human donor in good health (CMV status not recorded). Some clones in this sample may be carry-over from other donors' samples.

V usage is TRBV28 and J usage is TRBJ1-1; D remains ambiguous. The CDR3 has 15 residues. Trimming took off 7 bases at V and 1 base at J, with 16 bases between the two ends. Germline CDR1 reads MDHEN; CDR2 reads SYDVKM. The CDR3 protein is CASISFGDWNTEAFF. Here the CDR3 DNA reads TGTGCCAGCATCTCTTTCGGGGATTGGAACACTGAAGCTTTCTTT.

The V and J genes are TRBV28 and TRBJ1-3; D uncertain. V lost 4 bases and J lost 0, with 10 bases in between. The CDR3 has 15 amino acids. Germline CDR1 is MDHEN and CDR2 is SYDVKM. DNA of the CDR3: TGTGCCAGCAGTTACGGACCAAGCTCTGGAAACACCATATATTTT. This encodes CASSYGPSSGNTIYF. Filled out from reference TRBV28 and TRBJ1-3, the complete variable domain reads DVKVTQSSRYLVKRTGEKVFLECVQDMDHENMFWYRQDPGLGLRLIYFSYDVKMKEKGDIPEGYSVSREKKERFSLILESASTNQTSMYLCASSYGPSSGNTIYFGEGSWLTVV.

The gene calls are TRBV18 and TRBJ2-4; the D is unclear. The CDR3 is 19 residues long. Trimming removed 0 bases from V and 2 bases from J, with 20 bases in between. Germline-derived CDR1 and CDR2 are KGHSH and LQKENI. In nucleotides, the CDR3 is TGTGCCAGCTCACCACCGGGCCTCTCCGCCTTGGGATCCAAAAACATTCAGTACTTC. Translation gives CASSPPGLSALGSKNIQYF.

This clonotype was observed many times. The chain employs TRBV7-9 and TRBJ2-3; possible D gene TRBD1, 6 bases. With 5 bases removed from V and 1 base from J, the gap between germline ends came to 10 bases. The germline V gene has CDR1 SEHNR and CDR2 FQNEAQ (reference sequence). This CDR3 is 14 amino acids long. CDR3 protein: CASSDRQGTDTQYF. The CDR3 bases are TGTGCCAGCAGCGACCGACAGGGCACAGATACGCAGTATTTT.

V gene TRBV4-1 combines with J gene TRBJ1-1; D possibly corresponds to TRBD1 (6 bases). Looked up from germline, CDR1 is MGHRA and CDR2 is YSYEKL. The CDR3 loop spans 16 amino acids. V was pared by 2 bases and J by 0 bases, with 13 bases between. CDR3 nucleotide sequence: TGCGCCAGCAGCCAACTATGGACAGTCATGAACACTGAAGCTTTCTTT. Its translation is CASSQLWTVMNTEAFF.

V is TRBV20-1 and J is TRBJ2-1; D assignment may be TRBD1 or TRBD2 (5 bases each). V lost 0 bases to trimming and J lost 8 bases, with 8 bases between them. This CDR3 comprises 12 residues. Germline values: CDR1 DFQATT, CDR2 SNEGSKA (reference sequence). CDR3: CSARDEGYEQFF. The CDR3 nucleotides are TGCAGTGCTAGAGACGAGGGGTATGAGCAGTTCTTC.

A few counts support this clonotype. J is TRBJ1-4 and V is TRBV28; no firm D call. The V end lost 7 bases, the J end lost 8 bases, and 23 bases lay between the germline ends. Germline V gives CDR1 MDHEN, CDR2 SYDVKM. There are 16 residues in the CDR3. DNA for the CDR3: TGTGCCAGCAACTCCCCGATCGGGCAGGTGGCCGAAAAACTGTTTTTT. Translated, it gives CASNSPIGQVAEKLFF.

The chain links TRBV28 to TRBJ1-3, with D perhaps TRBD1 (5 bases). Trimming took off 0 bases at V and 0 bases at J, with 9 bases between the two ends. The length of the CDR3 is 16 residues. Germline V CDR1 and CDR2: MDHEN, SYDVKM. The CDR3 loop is CASSLWDTNSGNTIYF. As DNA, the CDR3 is TGTGCCAGCAGTTTATGGGACACAAACTCTGGAAACACCATATATTTT.

The CDR3 nucleotides read TGTGCCAGCAGTCCGGCAGGGGCCTACGAGCAGTACTTC. Protein: CASSPAGAYEQYF. The chain combines TRBV12-3 or TRBV12-4 with TRBJ2-7; D is perhaps TRBD1 (6 bases). V shed 5 bases and J shed 2 bases, with 10 bases lying between them. The CDR3 has 13 residues.

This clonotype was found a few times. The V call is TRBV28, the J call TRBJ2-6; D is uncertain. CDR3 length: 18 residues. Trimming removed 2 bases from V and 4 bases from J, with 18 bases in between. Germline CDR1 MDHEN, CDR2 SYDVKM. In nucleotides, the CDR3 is TGTGCCAGCAGTTTAGTTTTGGGTCAGGTTTCAGGGGCCAACGTCCTGACTTTC. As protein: CASSLVLGQVSGANVLTF. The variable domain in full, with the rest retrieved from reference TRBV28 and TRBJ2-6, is DVKVTQSSRYLVKRTGEKVFLECVQDMDHENMFWYRQDPGLGLRLIYFSYDVKMKEKGDIPEGYSVSREKKERFSLILESASTNQTSMYLCASSLVLGQVSGANVLTFGAGSRLTVL.

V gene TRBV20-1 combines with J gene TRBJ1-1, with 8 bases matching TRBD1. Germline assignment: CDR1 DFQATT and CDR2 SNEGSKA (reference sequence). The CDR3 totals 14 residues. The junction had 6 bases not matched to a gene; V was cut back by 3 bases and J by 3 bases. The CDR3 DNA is TGCAGTGCTAGGGCACAGGGGGAGTACACTGAAGCTTTCTTT. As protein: CSARAQGEYTEAFF.

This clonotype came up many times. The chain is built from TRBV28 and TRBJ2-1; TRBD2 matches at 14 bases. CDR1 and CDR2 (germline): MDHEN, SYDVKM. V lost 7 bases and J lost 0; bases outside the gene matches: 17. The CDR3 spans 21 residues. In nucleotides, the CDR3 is TGTGCCAGCAATCACATCCCAGGACTAGCGGGGGGTGGTATCTCCTACAATGAGCAGTTCTTC. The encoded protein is CASNHIPGLAGGGISYNEQFF. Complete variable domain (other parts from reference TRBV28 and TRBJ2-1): DVKVTQSSRYLVKRTGEKVFLECVQDMDHENMFWYRQDPGLGLRLIYFSYDVKMKEKGDIPEGYSVSREKKERFSLILESASTNQTSMYLCASNHIPGLAGGGISYNEQFFGPGTRLTVL.

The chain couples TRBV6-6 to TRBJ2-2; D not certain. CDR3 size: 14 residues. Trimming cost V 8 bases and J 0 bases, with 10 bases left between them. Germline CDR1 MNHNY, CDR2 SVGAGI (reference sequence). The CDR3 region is CASVISANTGELFF. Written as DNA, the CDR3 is TGTGCCAGCGTAATATCCGCGAACACCGGGGAGCTGTTTTTT.

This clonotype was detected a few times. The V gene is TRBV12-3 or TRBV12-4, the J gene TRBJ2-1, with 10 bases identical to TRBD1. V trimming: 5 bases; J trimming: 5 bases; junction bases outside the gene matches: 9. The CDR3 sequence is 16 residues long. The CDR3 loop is CASSAPDRGFHNEQFF. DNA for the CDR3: TGTGCCAGCAGTGCCCCGGACAGGGGGTTCCACAATGAGCAGTTCTTC.

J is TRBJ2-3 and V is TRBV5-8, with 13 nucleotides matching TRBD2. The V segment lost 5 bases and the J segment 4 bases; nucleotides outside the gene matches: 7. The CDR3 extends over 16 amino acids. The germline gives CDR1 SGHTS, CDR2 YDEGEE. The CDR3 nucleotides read TGTGCCAGCAGTTTTACTAGCGGGGGGGCCTCAGATACGCAGTATTTT. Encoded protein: CASSFTSGGASDTQYF.

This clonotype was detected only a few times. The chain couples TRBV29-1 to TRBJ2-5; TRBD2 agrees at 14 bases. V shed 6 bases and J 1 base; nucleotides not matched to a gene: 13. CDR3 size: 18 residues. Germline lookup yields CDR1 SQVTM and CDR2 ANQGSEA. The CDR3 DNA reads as TGCAGCGTCTCGGGACTAGCGGGGGACCTAATACTCCAAGAGACCCAGTACTTC. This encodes CSVSGLAGDLILQETQYF.

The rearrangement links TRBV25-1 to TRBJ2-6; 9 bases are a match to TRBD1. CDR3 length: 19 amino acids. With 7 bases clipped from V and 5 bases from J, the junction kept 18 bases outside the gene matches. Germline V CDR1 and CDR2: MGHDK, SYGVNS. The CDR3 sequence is CASIGPRTGDAVRANVLTF. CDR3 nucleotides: TGTGCCAGCATTGGACCCCGGACAGGGGACGCTGTTAGGGCCAACGTCCTGACTTTC.

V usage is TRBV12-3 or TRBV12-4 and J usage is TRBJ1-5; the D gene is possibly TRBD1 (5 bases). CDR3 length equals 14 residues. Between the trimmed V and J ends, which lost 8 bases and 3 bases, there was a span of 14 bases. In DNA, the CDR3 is TGTGCCAGCTTCCCCGGGGGGTCCAATCAGCCCCAGCATTTT. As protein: CASFPGGSNQPQHF.

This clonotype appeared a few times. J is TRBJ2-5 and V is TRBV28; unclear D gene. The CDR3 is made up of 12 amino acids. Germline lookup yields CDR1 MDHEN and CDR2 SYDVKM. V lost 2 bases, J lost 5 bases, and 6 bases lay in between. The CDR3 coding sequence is TGTGCCAGCAGTTTAACCTTTGAGACCCAGTACTTC. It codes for CASSLTFETQYF.

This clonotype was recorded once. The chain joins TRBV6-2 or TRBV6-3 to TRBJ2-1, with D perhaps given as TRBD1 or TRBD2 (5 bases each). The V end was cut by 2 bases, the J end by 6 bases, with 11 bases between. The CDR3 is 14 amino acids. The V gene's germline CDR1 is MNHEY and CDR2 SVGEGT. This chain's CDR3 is CASSYGGTVNEQFF. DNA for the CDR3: TGTGCCAGCAGTTACGGGGGTACAGTCAATGAGCAGTTCTTC.

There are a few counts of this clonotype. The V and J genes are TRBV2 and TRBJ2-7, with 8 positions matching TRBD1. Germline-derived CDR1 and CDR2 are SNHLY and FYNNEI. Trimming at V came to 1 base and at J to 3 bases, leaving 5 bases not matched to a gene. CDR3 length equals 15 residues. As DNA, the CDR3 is TGTGCCAGCAGTGAAGGGACAGGGAAGGGCTACGAGCAGTACTTC. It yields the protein CASSEGTGKGYEQYF.

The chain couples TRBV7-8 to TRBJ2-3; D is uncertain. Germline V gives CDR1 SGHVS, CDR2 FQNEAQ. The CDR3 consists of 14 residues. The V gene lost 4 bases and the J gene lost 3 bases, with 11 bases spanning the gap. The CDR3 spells CASSSTLETDTQYF. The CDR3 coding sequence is TGTGCCAGCAGCTCGACACTCGAAACAGATACGCAGTATTTT.

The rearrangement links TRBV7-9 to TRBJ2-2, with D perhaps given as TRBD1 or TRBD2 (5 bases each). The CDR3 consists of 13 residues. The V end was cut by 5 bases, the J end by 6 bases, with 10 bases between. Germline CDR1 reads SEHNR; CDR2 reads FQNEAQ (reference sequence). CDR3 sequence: CASSMRGSGELFF. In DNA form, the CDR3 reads TGTGCCAGCAGCATGAGGGGTTCCGGGGAGCTGTTTTTT. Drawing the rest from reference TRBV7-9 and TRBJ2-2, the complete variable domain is DTGVSQNPRHKITKRGQNVTFRCDPISEHNRLYWYRQTLGQGPEFLTYFQNEAQLEKSRLLSDRFSAERPKGSFSTLEIQRTEQGDSAMYLCASSMRGSGELFFGEGSRLTVL.

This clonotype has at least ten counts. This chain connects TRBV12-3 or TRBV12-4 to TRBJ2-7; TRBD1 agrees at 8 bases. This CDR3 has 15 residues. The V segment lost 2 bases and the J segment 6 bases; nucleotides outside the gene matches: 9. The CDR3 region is CASSLLLQGAFEQYF. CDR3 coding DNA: TGTGCCAGCAGTTTACTCCTCCAGGGGGCGTTCGAGCAGTACTTC.

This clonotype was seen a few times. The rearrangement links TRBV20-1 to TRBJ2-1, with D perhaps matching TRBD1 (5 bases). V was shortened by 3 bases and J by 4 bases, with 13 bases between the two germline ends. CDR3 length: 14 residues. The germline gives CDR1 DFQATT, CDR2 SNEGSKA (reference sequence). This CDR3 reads CSASMTEYYNEQFF. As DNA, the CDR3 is TGCAGTGCTAGTATGACAGAATATTACAATGAGCAGTTCTTC.

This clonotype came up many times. The CDR3 reads CASSSHGGLAGGIDKNIQYF. In nucleotides, the CDR3 is TGTGCCAGCAGTTCCCATGGAGGGCTAGCGGGGGGGATCGACAAAAACATTCAGTACTTC. J is TRBJ2-4 and V is TRBV7-8; TRBD2 matches 12 bases. There are 20 residues in the CDR3. Per germline, CDR1 SGHVS and CDR2 FQNEAQ. The V gene end was trimmed by 6 bases and the J gene end by 3 bases; junction bases not matched to a gene: 18.

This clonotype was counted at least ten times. The chain's CDR3 is CASRYTSSEQFF. The CDR3 coding sequence is TGTGCCAGCAGGTATACTAGCAGTGAGCAGTTCTTC. The chain couples TRBV7-2 to TRBJ2-1; possible D gene TRBD2, 6 bases. This CDR3 spans 12 amino acids. Trimming stripped 6 bases from V and 9 bases from J, with 12 bases between. CDR1 SGHTA and CDR2 FQGNSA come from the germline V gene.

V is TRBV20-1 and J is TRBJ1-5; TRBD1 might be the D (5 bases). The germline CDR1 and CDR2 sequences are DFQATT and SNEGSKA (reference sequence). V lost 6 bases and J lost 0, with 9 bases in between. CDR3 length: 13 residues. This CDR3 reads CSAQGDSNQPQHF. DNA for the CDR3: TGCAGTGCCCAGGGTGATAGCAATCAGCCCCAGCATTTT.

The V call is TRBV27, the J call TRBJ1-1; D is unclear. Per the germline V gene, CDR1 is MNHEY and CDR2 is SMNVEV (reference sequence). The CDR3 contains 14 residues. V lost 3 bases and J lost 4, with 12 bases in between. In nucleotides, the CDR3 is TGTGCCAGCAGTTTCTCTGGGCTCGGCACTGAAGCTTTCTTT. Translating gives CASSFSGLGTEAFF.